This T cell receptor (beta chain) appears in the sequencing data of a study of response to subunit inactivated influenza vaccine. Germline V gives CDR1 SEHNR, CDR2 FQNEAQ (reference sequence). Trimming removed 5 bases from V and 4 bases from J, with 12 bases in between. This CDR3 comprises 14 residues. TCRdb analysed the RT-PCR reads with MiXCR anew, one entry per CDR3 protein. The sample has roughly 760,000 distinct CDR3 sequences; around 20% are singletons. The receptor comes from a man in his fifties or sixties who received an inactivated influenza vaccine. Specimen: PBMCs from blood, collected 4 to 6 days after vaccination. The chain combines TRBV7-9 with TRBJ2-1; D is uncertain. The CDR3 sequence is CASSPDGWYNEQFF. The CDR3 DNA reads as TGTGCCAGCAGCCCCGACGGTTGGTACAATGAGCAGTTCTTC.